Described below is a single T cell receptor beta chain sequence and its context. Which antigen it targets is not known. Within one base of it there is no much larger clone, and no base qualities were kept. For sequencing of the TCRbeta CDR3 region, genomic DNA was extracted from the sorted cells. The immunoSEQ Assay was used to sequence the TCRbeta CDR3 regions. Entries here come from immuneACCESS through TCRdb and include only in-frame sequences with V and J called. Some clones fail to appear in such tables; in the studies checked, an unresolved V gene covers under half of the shortfall, and the cause of the remainder is unknown. This sample has about 35,000 clones in its table, and roughly 84% of those were observed once. Less than 2% of the sample is in the top ten clones. The V and J ends are trimmed by 5 bases and 6 bases, leaving 5 bases between them. From the cysteine through the phenylalanine, the CDR3 covers 10 amino acids. Solely the CDR3 DNA is kept, with 30 bases framed from the first base. CDR1 and CDR2 were assigned from the germline V gene as SQVTM and ANQGSEA.

Patients with autoimmune disease history or receiving systemic immunosuppression were excluded from the trial. Peripheral blood for TCR sequencing was collected from all dose cohorts at baseline, on cycle 4 day 1, and on cycle 7 day 1. The samples were taken from a phase I, first-in-human, multicenter, open-label dose-escalation trial of ivuxolimab. The trial enrolled adults with locally advanced or metastatic head and neck squamous cell, hepatocellular, melanoma or renal cell carcinoma. CD4+ and CD8+ T cells were sorted separately from peripheral blood before TCR sequencing. This sample is part of a study of OX40 agonist ivuxolimab in advanced cancers. About the investigation overall: The costimulatory receptor OX40 (CD134) was targeted by ivuxolimab, a fully human IgG2 agonistic monoclonal antibody. Intravenous ivuxolimab was administered to patients every 2 weeks at six dose levels: 0.01, 0.1, 0.3, 1.5, 3 and 10 mg/kg. Of the 52 patients in dose escalation, 19 had hepatocellular carcinoma, roughly 15 had melanoma, 9 had renal cell carcinoma and 9 had head and neck cancer. In the dose-escalation cohort, around 80% of patients were male, and the mean age was roughly 56 years with a range of 23 to 79. Patients were allowed to have had prior anti-PD-1, anti-PD-L1 or anti-CTLA-4 therapy, and around 37% of the dose-escalation patients had previously received checkpoint inhibitors. Partial responses occurred in three dose-escalation patients, of whom one had hepatocellular carcinoma and two had cutaneous melanoma. The purpose of peripheral TCRbeta sequencing was to test whether ivuxolimab changed TCR sequence diversity and led to clonal T-cell expansion. The paper describes the monotherapy dose-escalation part (N = 52 patients) of the phase I trial of ivuxolimab.

Study-level results and caveats: In the 0.1-3.0 mg/kg groups, partial responders were among the patients with the lowest normalized peripheral clonal expansion, particularly in CD8+ T cells. Which antigens the clonally expanded peripheral T cells were specific for was not determined. At doses of 0.1 to 3.0 mg/kg, clonal expansion of both CD4+ and CD8+ T cells in blood was seen between baseline and week 6. Low levels of normalized T-cell clonal expansion were also seen in some nonresponding patients. After ivuxolimab, CD8+ T cells had more expanded clones than CD4+ T cells on average.

The receptor comes from an adult with an advanced solid tumor such as melanoma, head and neck, liver or kidney cancer. The material sequenced was CD4+ or CD8+ T cells sorted from blood, taken in a trial of the OX40 agonist ivuxolimab. The rearranged segments are TRBV29-1 and TRBJ2-1; no D gene is confidently identified. The DNA sequence follows: TGCAGCGTTCTTGGCAATGAGCAGTTCTTC. Its translation is CSVLGNEQFF.